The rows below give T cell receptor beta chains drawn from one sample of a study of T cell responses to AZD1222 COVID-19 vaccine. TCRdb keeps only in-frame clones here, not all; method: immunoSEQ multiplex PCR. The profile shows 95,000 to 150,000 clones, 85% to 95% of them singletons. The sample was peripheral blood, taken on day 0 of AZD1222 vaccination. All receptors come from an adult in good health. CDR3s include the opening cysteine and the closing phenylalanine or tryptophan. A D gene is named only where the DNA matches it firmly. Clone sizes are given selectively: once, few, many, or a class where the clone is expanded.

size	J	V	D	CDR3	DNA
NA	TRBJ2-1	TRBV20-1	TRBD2	CSARDGRAQFF	TGCAGTGCTAGAGACGGGAGGGCTCAGTTCTTC
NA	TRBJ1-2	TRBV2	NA	CASSRQADYTF	TGTGCCAGCAGTCGACAGGCCGACTACACCTTC
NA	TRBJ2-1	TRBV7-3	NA	CASSLRPLSSYNEQFF	TGTGCCAGCAGCTTACGCCCCCTGAGCTCCTACAATGAGCAGTTCTTC
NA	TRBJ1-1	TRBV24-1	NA	CATRGGGTEAFF	TGTGCCACCAGGGGGGGCGGCACTGAAGCTTTCTTT
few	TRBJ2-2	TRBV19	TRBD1	CASSSQGGGHGELFF	TGTGCCAGTAGTTCTCAAGGGGGCGGACACGGGGAGCTGTTTTTT
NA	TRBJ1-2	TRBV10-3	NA	CAIRAGGFDYGYTF	TGTGCCATCAGGGCCGGGGGGTTCGACTATGGCTACACCTTC
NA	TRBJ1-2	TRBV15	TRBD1	CATSRGQGDNYGYTF	TGTGCCACCAGCAGAGGACAGGGAGATAACTATGGCTACACCTTC
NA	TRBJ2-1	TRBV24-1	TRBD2	CATSDGLANEQFF	TGTGCCACCAGTGACGGACTAGCGAATGAGCAGTTCTTC
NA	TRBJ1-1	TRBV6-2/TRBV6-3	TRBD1	CASSHRGGDTEAFF	TGTGCCAGCAGCCACAGGGGAGGAGACACTGAAGCTTTCTTT
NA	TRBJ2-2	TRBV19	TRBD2	CASSIGERGGTGELFF	TGTGCCAGTAGTATAGGGGAGCGGGGGGGCACCGGGGAGCTGTTTTTT
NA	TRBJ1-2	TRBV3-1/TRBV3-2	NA	CASSQGARGYTF	TGTGCCAGCAGCCAGGGGGCTCGGGGCTACACCTTC
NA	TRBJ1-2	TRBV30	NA	CAWSVTRRTVPIKGYTF	TGTGCCTGGAGTGTAACCAGGCGGACCGTACCGATTAAGGGCTACACCTTC
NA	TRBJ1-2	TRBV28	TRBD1	CASSSNQGAFYGYTF	TGTGCCAGCAGCTCTAATCAGGGGGCATTCTATGGCTACACCTTC
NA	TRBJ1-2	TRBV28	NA	CASSTPVGEGYGYTF	TGTGCCAGCTCGACCCCCGTGGGGGAGGGTTATGGCTACACCTTC
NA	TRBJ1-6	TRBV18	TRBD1	CASSPRQGNSPLHF	TGTGCCAGCTCACCGAGACAGGGTAATTCACCCCTCCACTTT
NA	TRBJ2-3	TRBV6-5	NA	CASQPAYTDTQYF	TGTGCCAGTCAGCCGGCCTACACAGATACGCAGTATTTT
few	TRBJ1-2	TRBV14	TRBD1	CASTRDSYGYTF	TGTGCCAGCACCCGGGACAGCTATGGCTACACCTTC
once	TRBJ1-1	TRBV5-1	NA	CASSLVGGNTEAFF	TGCGCCAGCAGCTTGGTCGGAGGAAACACTGAAGCTTTCTTT
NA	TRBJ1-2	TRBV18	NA	CASSPTPYGYTF	TGTGCCAGCTCACCAACCCCCTATGGCTACACCTTC
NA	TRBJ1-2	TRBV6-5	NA	CASSLRTYGYTF	TGTGCCAGCAGTCTACGGACCTATGGCTACACCTTC
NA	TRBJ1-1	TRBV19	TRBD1	CASSIPGQGNTEAFF	TGTGCCAGTAGTATCCCGGGACAGGGGAACACTGAAGCTTTCTTT
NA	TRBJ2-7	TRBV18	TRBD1	CASSPKTGEYEQYF	TGTGCCAGCTCACCAAAAACAGGGGAATACGAGCAGTACTTC
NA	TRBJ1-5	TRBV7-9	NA	CASSRDSNQPQHF	TGTGCCAGCTCCAGGGATAGCAATCAGCCCCAGCATTTT
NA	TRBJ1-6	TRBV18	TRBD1	CASSLRTGRNSPLHF	TGTGCCAGCTCACTTCGGACAGGGAGAAATTCACCCCTCCACTTT
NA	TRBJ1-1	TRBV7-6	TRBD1	CASSSQPGQGNTEAFF	TGTGCCAGCAGCTCGCAACCGGGACAGGGGAACACTGAAGCTTTCTTT
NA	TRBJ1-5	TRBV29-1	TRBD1	CSGGQGGNQPQHF	TGCAGCGGCGGACAGGGAGGCAATCAGCCCCAGCATTTT
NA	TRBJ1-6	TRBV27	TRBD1	CASSSGTGDSPLHF	TGTGCCAGCAGTTCTGGGACAGGGGATTCACCCCTCCACTTT
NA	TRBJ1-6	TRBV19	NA	CASSINGNSPLHF	TGTGCCAGTAGTATAAACGGGAATTCACCCCTCCACTTT
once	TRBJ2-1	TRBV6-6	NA	CASRPRWENEQFF	TGTGCCAGCAGACCCCGTTGGGAGAATGAGCAGTTCTTC
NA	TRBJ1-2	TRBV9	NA	CASSVAVAAFSNYGYTF	TGTGCCAGCAGCGTAGCGGTGGCAGCCTTTTCTAACTATGGCTACACCTTC
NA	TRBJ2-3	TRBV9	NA	CASSVGLELTDTQYF	TGTGCCAGCAGCGTAGGGCTAGAACTTACAGATACGCAGTATTTT
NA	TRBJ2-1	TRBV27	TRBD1	CASSLGQLYNEQFF	TGTGCCAGCAGTTTGGGACAGCTCTACAATGAGCAGTTCTTC
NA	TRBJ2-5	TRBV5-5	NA	CASSLEGPETQYF	TGTGCCAGCAGCTTGGAGGGTCCGGAGACCCAGTACTTC
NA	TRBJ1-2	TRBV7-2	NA	CASSFTRGNYGYTF	TGTGCCAGCAGCTTTACGAGGGGGAACTATGGCTACACCTTC
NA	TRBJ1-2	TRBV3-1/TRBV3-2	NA	CASSGTGSNYGYTF	TGTGCCAGCAGCGGCACAGGGTCTAACTATGGCTACACCTTC